The rows below give T cell receptor beta chains drawn from one sample of a study of T-cell memory formation after mild COVID-19. Each CDR3 protein is one row after TCRdb ran MiXCR on the 5' RACE reads. The table includes over 350,000 distinct CDR3 sequences, approximately 25% detected once. Source material: PBMCs or a T cell subset sorted from them (not recorded which). Receptors were obtained from an adult woman who had mild COVID-19 (a few samples of this study predate the infection). Cell type and time point are not known. Each CDR3 is given with its conserved first and last residue.

v_call: TRBV4-3
cdr3_length: 16
j_call: TRBJ2-1
cdr3_aa: CASSQETGYPYNEQFF

v_call: TRBV12-3/TRBV12-4
cdr3_length: 14
j_call: TRBJ1-1
cdr3_aa: CASRGTGGRSEAFF

v_call: TRBV7-9
cdr3_length: 15
j_call: TRBJ2-5
cdr3_aa: CASSQGTRTEETQYF

v_call: TRBV14
cdr3_length: 15
j_call: TRBJ2-1
cdr3_aa: CASSQDLAGAAEQFF

v_call: TRBV5-5
cdr3_length: 16
j_call: TRBJ1-5
cdr3_aa: CASSLAGQLSNQPQHF

v_call: TRBV12-3/TRBV12-4
cdr3_length: 13
j_call: TRBJ1-3
cdr3_aa: CASILGPSRTIYF

v_call: TRBV12-3/TRBV12-4
cdr3_length: 15
j_call: TRBJ2-1
cdr3_aa: CASRMTLGEYHEQFF

v_call: TRBV7-8
cdr3_length: 15
j_call: TRBJ2-1
cdr3_aa: CASSLSLAFYNEQFF

v_call: TRBV15
cdr3_length: 14
j_call: TRBJ2-2
cdr3_aa: CATSRDYTEVLLFF

v_call: TRBV12-3/TRBV12-4
cdr3_length: 14
j_call: TRBJ1-4
cdr3_aa: CASSLRELSEKLFF

v_call: TRBV7-2
cdr3_length: 15
j_call: TRBJ2-7
cdr3_aa: CASTPRAGNVYEQYF

v_call: TRBV12-5
cdr3_length: 17
j_call: TRBJ2-1
cdr3_aa: CASGLASGLAGLRRQFF

v_call: TRBV4-1
cdr3_length: 15
j_call: TRBJ2-2
cdr3_aa: CASSERLMSTGELFF

v_call: TRBV2
cdr3_length: 14
j_call: TRBJ1-1
cdr3_aa: CASSGIRMNTEAFF

v_call: TRBV7-2
cdr3_length: 15
j_call: TRBJ1-4
cdr3_aa: CASSLEPNSGEKLFF

v_call: TRBV5-1
cdr3_length: 13
j_call: TRBJ1-1
cdr3_aa: CASGDRVNTEAFF

v_call: TRBV12-5
cdr3_length: 14
j_call: TRBJ2-7
cdr3_aa: CASAPMGGPYEQYF

v_call: TRBV7-9
cdr3_length: 11
j_call: TRBJ2-1
cdr3_aa: CASSFRVEQFF

v_call: TRBV7-8
cdr3_length: 13
j_call: TRBJ2-1
cdr3_aa: CASSSYSSGEQFF

v_call: TRBV2
cdr3_length: 18
j_call: TRBJ2-7
cdr3_aa: CASSATSGAQLPLDEQYF

v_call: TRBV29-1
cdr3_length: 17
j_call: TRBJ2-1
cdr3_aa: CSVEGHRDLHSYNEQFF

v_call: TRBV12-3/TRBV12-4
cdr3_length: 15
j_call: TRBJ2-2
cdr3_aa: CASSPTGYFTGELFF

v_call: TRBV12-3/TRBV12-4
cdr3_length: 16
j_call: TRBJ2-3
cdr3_aa: CASKPGLAVLTDTQYF

v_call: TRBV30
cdr3_length: 13
j_call: TRBJ1-5
cdr3_aa: CAWSVQGGGPQHF